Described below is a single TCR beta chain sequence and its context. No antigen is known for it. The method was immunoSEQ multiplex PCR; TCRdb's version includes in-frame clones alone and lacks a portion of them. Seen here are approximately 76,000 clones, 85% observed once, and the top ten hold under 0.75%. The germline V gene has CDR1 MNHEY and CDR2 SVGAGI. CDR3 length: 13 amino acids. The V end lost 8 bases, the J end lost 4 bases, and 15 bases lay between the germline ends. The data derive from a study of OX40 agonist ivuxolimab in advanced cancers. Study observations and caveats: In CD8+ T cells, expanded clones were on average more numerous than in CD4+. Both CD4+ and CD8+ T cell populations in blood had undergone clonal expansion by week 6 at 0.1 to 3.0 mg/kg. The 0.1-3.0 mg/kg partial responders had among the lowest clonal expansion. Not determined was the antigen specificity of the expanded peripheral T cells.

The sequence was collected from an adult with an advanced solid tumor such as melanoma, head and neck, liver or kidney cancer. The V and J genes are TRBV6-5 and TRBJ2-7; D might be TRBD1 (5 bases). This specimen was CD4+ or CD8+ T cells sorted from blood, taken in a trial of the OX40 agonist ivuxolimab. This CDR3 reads CASRRGHGYEQYF. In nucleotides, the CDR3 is TGTGCCAGCCGTCGTGGACATGGGTACGAGCAGTACTTC.